One and the same sample provided the 8 T cell receptor beta chains below, sequenced in a study of brain metastases from non-small cell lung cancer. The assay was immunoSEQ multiplex PCR, and TCRdb's table has in-frame clones only and misses some. Of a few thousand clones in the sample, more than 60% were seen once. Sequencing was performed on primary lung tumor tissue. Every receptor here comes from a donor aged 40 or older with non-small cell lung cancer.

The rearrangement uses TRBV7-2 and TRBJ2-3, with D possibly TRBD1 on 5 matching bases. Trimming stripped 0 bases from V and 5 bases from J, with 15 bases between. Germline V gene sequence: CDR1 SGHTA, CDR2 FQGNSA. The length of the CDR3 is 16 residues. CDR3 sequence reads: CASSLAGGTQGDTQYF. The CDR3 region has the DNA TGTGCCAGCAGCTTAGCTGGCGGTACTCAGGGAGATACGCAGTATTTT. Supplemented by reference TRBV7-2 and TRBJ2-3, the full variable domain reads GAGVSQSPSNKVTEKGKDVELRCDPISGHTALYWYRQSLGQGLEFLIYFQGNSAPDKSGLPSDRFSAERTGGSVSTLTIQRTQQEDSAVYLCASSLAGGTQGDTQYFGPGTRLTVL.

This clone was recorded only once. The chain employs TRBV5-6 and TRBJ1-6, with 9 nucleotides matching TRBD1. The CDR3 is 16 amino acids. In germline, CDR1 is SGHDT, CDR2 YYEEEE. V shed 4 bases, J shed 10 bases, and the junction held 12 bases outside the gene matches. The CDR3 region has the DNA TGTGCCAGCAGCCGACTTGGGACAGGGAATAGGTCACCCCTCCACTTT. Protein sequence: CASSRLGTGNRSPLHF.

The chain recombines TRBV6-5 with TRBJ2-2; TRBD1 is a possible D gene (6 bases). Looked up from germline, CDR1 is MNHEY and CDR2 is SVGAGI. The CDR3 covers 13 residues. Trimming pared 8 bases from V and 1 base from J, leaving 8 bases between. CDR3 region: CASGDKNTGELFF. DNA for the CDR3: TGTGCCAGCGGGGACAAGAACACCGGGGAGCTGTTTTTT.

V and J are TRBV24-1 and TRBJ2-5, with TRBD1 identical over 7 bases. With V trimmed by 3 bases and J by 0 bases, 3 bases remained unmatched. Germline V CDR1 and CDR2: KGHDR, SFDVKD. The CDR3 is 15 amino acids. CDR3 in DNA: TGTGCCACCAGTGATCCAGACAGGGACCAAGAGACCCAGTACTTC. As protein: CATSDPDRDQETQYF.

This chain connects TRBV12-3 or TRBV12-4 to TRBJ1-1, with TRBD1 as a possible D gene (5 bases). The CDR3 covers 13 residues. The ends were cut back, 7 bases at V and 1 base at J, with 10 bases in the middle. The chain's CDR3 is CASNRGGNTEAFF. CDR3 sequence (DNA): TGTGCCAGCAATAGGGGTGGGAACACTGAAGCTTTCTTT.

V and J are TRBV18 and TRBJ2-7; D is tentatively TRBD1 or TRBD2 (5 bases each). Per the germline V gene, CDR1 is KGHSH and CDR2 is LQKENI. V dropped 3 bases and J dropped 3 bases, with 9 bases sitting between them. This CDR3 has 13 amino acids. The CDR3 sequence: CASSPGPFYEQYF. The CDR3 region has the DNA TGTGCCAGCTCACCGGGACCGTTCTACGAGCAGTACTTC.

The sample holds one count of this clone. The chain links TRBV5-6 to TRBJ2-1, with 8 bases matching TRBD1. Unmatched junction bases numbered 6, after V lost 0 bases and J lost 4 bases. Germline V gene data show CDR1 as SGHDT and CDR2 as YYEEEE. This CDR3 has 16 residues. CDR3 DNA: TGTGCCAGCAGCTTGGGACAGGGGACCGAGTACAATGAGCAGTTCTTC. Its protein is CASSLGQGTEYNEQFF.

V and J are TRBV10-3 and TRBJ2-1; 13 nucleotides agree with TRBD2. The trim removed 4 bases at V and 3 bases at J, leaving 0 bases unmatched. Germline V gene data show CDR1 as ENHRY and CDR2 as SYGVKD. This CDR3 spans 15 amino acids. CDR3 bases: TGTGCCATCAGTGGGACTAGCGGGGGCTACAATGAGCAGTTCTTC. The encoded protein is CAISGTSGGYNEQFF.